This T cell receptor (beta chain) was captured in a study of control samples from healthy donors and cancer patients. The germline gives CDR1 ENHRY, CDR2 SYGVKD. This CDR3 has 10 residues. V dropped 10 bases and J dropped 8 bases, with 11 bases sitting between them. The assay was immunoSEQ multiplex PCR, and TCRdb's table has in-frame clones only and misses some. Of 100,000 to 150,000 clones listed, 85% to 95% are singletons. In its sample, this clone was seen once. This chain uses TRBV10-3 with TRBJ1-2, with no clear D. This TCR was sampled from a man aged 18 to 29 in good health. The sequencing input was blood. The CDR3 nucleotides are TGTGCCACCTTGTCATGGGGCTACACCTTC. Its protein is CATLSWGYTF.